These T cell receptor beta chains were read from a single sample in a study of T cell changes during pregnancy in multiple sclerosis. Produced via immunoSEQ multiplex PCR; TCRdb's table is partial and in-frame only. The sample records roughly 63,000 clones, 85% to 95% being singletons. This specimen consisted of CD8+ T cells from peripheral blood mononuclear cells, obtained in the second trimester of pregnancy. The receptors derive from a female donor with multiple sclerosis, enrolled in a pregnancy study. Each CDR3 is given with its conserved first and last residue. The D gene is left open where the match is weak. The size field is filled for only some rows; it gives once, few, many or a size class.

V	J	D	size	DNA	CDR3
TRBV11-3	TRBJ2-3	TRBD1	NA	TGTGCCAGCAGCTTAGGGGCCGGACAGGCCAGCACAGATACGCAGTATTTT	CASSLGAGQASTDTQYF
TRBV5-4	TRBJ1-1	TRBD1	NA	TGTGCCAGCAGCTCGGACAGGGGTAAGGGTCGGACTGAAGCTTTCTTT	CASSSDRGKGRTEAFF
TRBV28	TRBJ2-5	TRBD1	NA	TGTGCCAGCAGTAGCGACAGGGCCCAAGAGACCCAGTACTTC	CASSSDRAQETQYF
TRBV5-3	TRBJ2-7	TRBD1	NA	TGTGCCAGAAGCTTGGAGGACAGGGGTTCCTACGAGCAGTACTTC	CARSLEDRGSYEQYF
TRBV27	TRBJ1-2	TRBD1	NA	TGTGCCAGCAGTTTAATTGGGACAGGGAATGGCTACACCTTC	CASSLIGTGNGYTF
TRBV13	TRBJ1-6	NA	NA	TGTGCCAGCAGCCCGGGCGGGGGGAATTCACCCCTCCACTTT	CASSPGGGNSPLHF
TRBV19	TRBJ2-5	TRBD1	NA	TGTGCCAGTAGTAGCTCTGAGGGGGCCCAAGAGACCCAGTACTTC	CASSSSEGAQETQYF
TRBV29-1	TRBJ1-2	NA	once	TGCAGCGGACGGACAGTCTATGGCTACACCTTC	CSGRTVYGYTF
TRBV7-9	TRBJ1-2	TRBD1	NA	TGTGCCAGCAGCTTAGGACAGGGGGCTCAAGGCTACACCTTC	CASSLGQGAQGYTF
TRBV6-1	TRBJ1-2	NA	NA	TGTGCCAGCACCGCAGGGGACTATGGCTACACCTTC	CASTAGDYGYTF
TRBV6-5	TRBJ1-1	NA	NA	TGTGCCAGCAGTTACGGACTCAGGGGATCTGAAGCTTTCTTT	CASSYGLRGSEAFF
TRBV10-3	TRBJ2-5	NA	NA	TGTGCCATCAGTGGTCAGGGGGAGGATTTGGAGACCCAGTACTTC	CAISGQGEDLETQYF
TRBV4-2	TRBJ2-2	NA	NA	TGTGCCAGCAGCCAAGAACCCCTAGCGAGTAACGCCGGGGAGCTGTTTTTT	CASSQEPLASNAGELFF
TRBV9	TRBJ2-1	TRBD2	NA	TGTGCCAGCAGCGCCCCGAGCGGGAGGGCCGGTAATGAGCAGTTCTTC	CASSAPSGRAGNEQFF
TRBV9	TRBJ2-1	NA	NA	TGTGCCAGCAGCGTAGGAGGTCTCCCAGGGTATGAGCAGTTCTTC	CASSVGGLPGYEQFF
TRBV14	TRBJ2-7	NA	NA	TGTGCCAGCAGCCTCCGGGAAGACTACGAGCAGTACTTC	CASSLREDYEQYF